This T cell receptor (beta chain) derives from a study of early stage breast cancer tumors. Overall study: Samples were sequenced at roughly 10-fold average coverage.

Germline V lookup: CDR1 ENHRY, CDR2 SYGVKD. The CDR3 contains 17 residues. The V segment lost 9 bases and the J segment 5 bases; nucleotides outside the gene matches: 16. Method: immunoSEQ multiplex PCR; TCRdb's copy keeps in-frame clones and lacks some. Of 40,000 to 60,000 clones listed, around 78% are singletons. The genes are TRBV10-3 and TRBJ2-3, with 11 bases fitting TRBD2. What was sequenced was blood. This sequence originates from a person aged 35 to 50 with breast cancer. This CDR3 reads CAIKTAVAGGPRDTQYF. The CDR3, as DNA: TGTGCCATAAAGACAGCCGTAGCGGGAGGGCCGAGAGATACGCAGTATTTT.